The present TCR beta chain was sequenced within a study of CD8 T cells in Susac syndrome. General study results and limits: It was acknowledged by the study that relatively few individuals were included in its TCR sequencing and HLA analysis.

The patients serving as multiple sclerosis controls were treatment-naive. They had stable or active relapsing-remitting disease and fulfilled revised McDonald criteria. Negative isolation yielded CD4+ and CD8+ T cells, and FACS enriched TEMRA cells. Reverse transcription of 0.5 to 1 ug RNA was performed with random hexamers. It was immunoSEQ multiplex PCR that amplified TCR beta CDR3 across 54 Vbeta and 13 Jbeta. A single record per CDR3 protein comes from TCRdb applying MiXCR to the immunoSEQ multiplex PCR reads. Among 200,000 or so distinct CDR3 sequences listed, 90% to 97% were seen once. On this clonotype: As yet, its antigen is unknown.

Germline V lookup: CDR1 SGHDN, CDR2 FVKESK. V gave up 4 bases and J gave up 1 base; unmatched junction bases: 6. The CDR3 is 15 amino acids. The material sequenced was CD4+ T cells from PBMCs. The sequence derives from a human donor with multiple sclerosis. This chain joins TRBV14 and TRBJ1-1; 7 positions agree with TRBD1. CDR3 protein: CASSPDRARNTEAFF. The CDR3 DNA reads as TGTGCCAGCAGCCCAGACAGGGCCCGGAACACTGAAGCTTTCTTT.